Each of the 7 T cell receptor beta chains below was sequenced from the same sample in a study of blood T cells in healthy people across ages. A sample-barcoded 5' primer and a J-beta primer mix were used in a second PCR of about 6 to 12 cycles. Via MiXCR, TCRdb re-called the 5' RACE reads, giving one row per CDR3 protein. Seen here are about 680,000 distinct CDR3 sequences, about half observed once, and the top ten hold 25% to 35%. Sample: blood. The receptors originated from a woman aged 60-70 years in good health.

Ten or more counts support this clonotype. The CDR3 reads CSVAKSSTDTQYF. As DNA, the CDR3 is TGCAGCGTTGCTAAATCAAGCACAGATACGCAGTATTTT. The V gene is TRBV29-1, the J gene TRBJ2-3; no firm D call. This CDR3 spans 13 amino acids. Trimming took off 4 bases at V and 0 bases at J, with 8 bases between the two ends. CDR1 and CDR2 from the germline V gene are SQVTM and ANQGSEA.

This clonotype came up a few times. The chain links TRBV9 to TRBJ1-1; D perhaps matches TRBD1 (5 bases). Germline loops: CDR1 SGDLS, CDR2 YYNGEE. This CDR3 comprises 13 residues. The V end was cut by 4 bases, the J end by 5 bases, with 12 bases between. CDR3 in amino acids: CASSPGGRTEAFF. The CDR3 nucleotides read TGTGCCAGCAGCCCCGGGGGAAGAACTGAAGCTTTCTTT.

The chain is built from TRBV7-2 and TRBJ2-4, with TRBD1 matching over 8 bases. The tail of the sequence fits TRBJ2-7 better, so the J call may be wrong. Germline V gene lookup returns CDR1 SGHTA and CDR2 FQGNSA. The CDR3 has 18 residues. DNA of the CDR3: TGTGCCAGCAGCTTATTCTACCCACACCGGGACAGGTCCTACGAGCAGTACTTC. This translates into CASSLFYPHRDRSYEQYF.

The chain links TRBV9 to TRBJ2-3, with D tentatively TRBD2 (6 bases). CDR1 is SGDLS, CDR2 YYNGEE, per germline. This CDR3 is 14 amino acids long. V gave up 0 bases and J gave up 10 bases, with 15 bases separating them. CDR3 DNA: TGTGCCAGCAGCGTAGTGGGTAGCGGAGACCCGCAGTATTTT. It is translated as CASSVVGSGDPQYF.

This clonotype was picked up many times. This chain joins TRBV20-1 and TRBJ2-1; 8 bases are a match to TRBD1. The J call is uncertain, as TRBJ2-7 better fits the DNA end. Germline V gene data show CDR1 as DFQATT and CDR2 as SNEGSKA (reference sequence). The CDR3 length is 15 residues. The CDR3 DNA follows: TGCAGTGCTAGACCCAGGGGGCTGGCCTACAATGAGCAGTACTTC. Protein sequence: CSARPRGLAYNEQYF.

V is TRBV28 and J is TRBJ2-1; TRBD2 is a possible D gene (6 bases). Per germline, CDR1 MDHEN and CDR2 SYDVKM. V gave up 2 bases and J gave up 3 bases, with 8 bases separating them. This CDR3 region has 14 residues. The CDR3 bases are TGTGCCAGCAGTTTAGCGGAGGGCTACAATGAGCAGTTCTTC. Translation gives CASSLAEGYNEQFF. The entire variable domain, with the rest obtained from reference TRBV28 and TRBJ2-1, is as follows: DVKVTQSSRYLVKRTGEKVFLECVQDMDHENMFWYRQDPGLGLRLIYFSYDVKMKEKGDIPEGYSVSREKKERFSLILESASTNQTSMYLCASSLAEGYNEQFFGPGTRLTVL.

This sequence joins TRBV7-2 and TRBJ2-1, with 8 bases matching TRBD1. This CDR3 region has 15 residues. Germline V gene lookup returns CDR1 SGHTA and CDR2 FQGNSA. J lost 3 bases, V lost 1 base, and 2 bases had no gene match. The CDR3 DNA is TGTGCCAGCAGCTTAGATACAGGGGGCTACAATGAGCAGTTCTTC. It translates to CASSLDTGGYNEQFF. The full variable domain, completed using reference TRBV7-2 and TRBJ2-1, is GAGVSQSPSNKVTEKGKDVELRCDPISGHTALYWYRQSLGQGLEFLIYFQGNSAPDKSGLPSDRFSAERTGGSVSTLTIQRTQQEDSAVYLCASSLDTGGYNEQFFGPGTRLTVL.